This T cell receptor (beta chain) emerged from a study of post-analysis software for immune sequencing data. Study in general: The patients showed relapsing-remitting, secondary progressive and progressive-relapsing multiple sclerosis courses. Whole-study results and caveats: The F measure placed samples prepared in the same batch into strongly shared clusters. Patients with multiple sclerosis recorded significantly lower normalized Chao1 diversity than controls, the study found. Among a few TRBV segments more frequent in patients than controls were TRBV5-6, TRBV5-1 and TRBV20-1.

Germline V lookup: CDR1 SGHTA, CDR2 FQGNSA. This CDR3 spans 17 amino acids. TCR beta cDNA libraries included unique molecular identifiers. There were roughly 0.9 to 10 million T cells, and 450,000 to 550,000 cDNA molecules came from them. Using its own MiXCR run on the PCR reads, TCRdb lists one record per CDR3 protein. The table records about 770,000 distinct CDR3 sequences, 35% to 55% of them present only once. Regarding this clonotype: Its antigen is still unknown. One end of the junction does not line up with germline, which may come from a read error.

The receptor was derived from a girl aged 10 to 17 with multiple sclerosis. Source material: blood. This chain links TRBV7-2 with TRBJ1-2; D not certain. The CDR3 loop reads CASSPFGEGPSNHGYTF. CDR3 bases: TGTGCCAGCAGCCCGTTTGGGGAGGGCCCGAGTAACCATGGCTACACCTTC.